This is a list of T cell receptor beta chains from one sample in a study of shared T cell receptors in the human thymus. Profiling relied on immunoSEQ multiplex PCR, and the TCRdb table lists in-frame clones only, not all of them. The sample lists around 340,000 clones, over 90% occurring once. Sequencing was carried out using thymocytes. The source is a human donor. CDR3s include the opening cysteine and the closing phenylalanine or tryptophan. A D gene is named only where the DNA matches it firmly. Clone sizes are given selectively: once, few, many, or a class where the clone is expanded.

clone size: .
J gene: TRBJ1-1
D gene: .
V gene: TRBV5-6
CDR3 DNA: TGTGCCAGCAGCTCCCCCGATAAAGACCACACTGAAGCTTTCTTT
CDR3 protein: CASSSPDKDHTEAFF

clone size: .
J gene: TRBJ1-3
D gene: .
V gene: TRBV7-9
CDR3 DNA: TGTGCCAGCAGCTTGCCCCCTGAGGCTGAGGGAAACACCATATATTTT
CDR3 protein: CASSLPPEAEGNTIYF

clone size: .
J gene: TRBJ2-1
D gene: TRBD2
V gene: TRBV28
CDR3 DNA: TGTGCCAGCAGTTGGCGACTAGCGGGGGACAATGAGCAGTTCTTC
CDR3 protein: CASSWRLAGDNEQFF

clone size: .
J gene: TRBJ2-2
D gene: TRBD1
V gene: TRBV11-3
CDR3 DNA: TGTGCCAGCAGCTTAATTACAGGGGGAGTCGGGGAGCTGTTTTTT
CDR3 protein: CASSLITGGVGELFF

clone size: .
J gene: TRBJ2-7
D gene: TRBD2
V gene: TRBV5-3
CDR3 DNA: TGTGCCAGAAGACAGTGTAGCGGGAGGGCGAACGAGCAGTACTTC
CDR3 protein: CARRQCSGRANEQYF

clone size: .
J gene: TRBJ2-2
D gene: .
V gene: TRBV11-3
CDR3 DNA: TGTGCCAGCAGCTCCCAAGATTCCACCACCGGGGAGCTGTTTTTT
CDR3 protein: CASSSQDSTTGELFF

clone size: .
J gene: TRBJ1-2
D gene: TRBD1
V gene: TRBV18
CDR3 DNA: TGTGCCAGCTCACCACCGGAGGGGGCCGTTGACTATGGCTACACCTTC
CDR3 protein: CASSPPEGAVDYGYTF

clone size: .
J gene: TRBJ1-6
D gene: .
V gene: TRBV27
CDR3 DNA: TGTGCCAGCAGTCAGGTGGGAAGGGCCCTCCACTTT
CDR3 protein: CASSQVGRALHF

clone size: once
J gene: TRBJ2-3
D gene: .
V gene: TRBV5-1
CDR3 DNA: TGCGCCAGCAGCTTGGGGCGCCCAGATACGCAGTATTTT
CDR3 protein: CASSLGRPDTQYF

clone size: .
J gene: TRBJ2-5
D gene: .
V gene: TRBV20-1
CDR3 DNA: TGCAGCCGGGCAGAACAAGAGACCCAGTACTTC
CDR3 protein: CSRAEQETQYF

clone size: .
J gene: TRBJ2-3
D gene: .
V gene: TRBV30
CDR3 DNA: TGTGCCTGGAGCACCCACACAGATACGCAGTATTTT
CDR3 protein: CAWSTHTDTQYF

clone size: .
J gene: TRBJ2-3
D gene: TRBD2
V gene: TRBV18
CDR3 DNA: TGTGCCAGCTCACCAGGTTCTAGCGGGAGGAGAGATACGCAGTATTTT
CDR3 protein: CASSPGSSGRRDTQYF

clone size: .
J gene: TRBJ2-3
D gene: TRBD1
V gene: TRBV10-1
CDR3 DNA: TGCGCCAGCAGTGGGACAGGGGAAGATACGCAGTATTTT
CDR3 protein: CASSGTGEDTQYF

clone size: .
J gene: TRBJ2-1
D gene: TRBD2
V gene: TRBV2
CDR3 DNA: TGTGCCAGCGCTGAAATCGGGACTAGCGGGAGGGAGGCGCAGTTCTTC
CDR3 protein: CASAEIGTSGREAQFF

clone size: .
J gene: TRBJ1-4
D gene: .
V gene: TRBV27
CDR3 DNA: TGTGCCAGCAGTTACCGGGACCCAAATTCCCTCGCGGGAGAAAAACTGTTTTTT
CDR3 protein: CASSYRDPNSLAGEKLFF

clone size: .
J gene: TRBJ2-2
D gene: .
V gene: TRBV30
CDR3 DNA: TGTGCCGGAGACAGTCACACCGGGGAGCTGTTTTTT
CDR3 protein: CAGDSHTGELFF

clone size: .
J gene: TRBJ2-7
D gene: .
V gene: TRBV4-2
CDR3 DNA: TGTGCCAGCAGCGAGCGGAGGACAGGGAGGGGCGAGCAGTACTTC
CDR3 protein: CASSERRTGRGEQYF

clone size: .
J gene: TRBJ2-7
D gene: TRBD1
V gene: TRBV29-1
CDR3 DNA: TGCAGCGTTCTAAACCCGGGACAGCTAGCCTACGAGCAGTACTTC
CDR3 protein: CSVLNPGQLAYEQYF

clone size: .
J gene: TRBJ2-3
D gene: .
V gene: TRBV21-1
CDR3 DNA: TGTGCCAGCAGCCGCACTCGGACAGGGGGGGGCACAGATACGCAGTATTTT
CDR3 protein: CASSRTRTGGGTDTQYF

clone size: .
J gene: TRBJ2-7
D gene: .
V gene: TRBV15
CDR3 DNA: TGTGCCACCAGCGCGACGGGGACTTACGAGCAGTACTTC
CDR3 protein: CATSATGTYEQYF

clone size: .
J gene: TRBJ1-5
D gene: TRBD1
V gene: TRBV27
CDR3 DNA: TGTGCCAGCAGTCCAGGACAGGGGACAAGATATAGCAATCAGCCCCAGCATTTT
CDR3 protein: CASSPGQGTRYSNQPQHF

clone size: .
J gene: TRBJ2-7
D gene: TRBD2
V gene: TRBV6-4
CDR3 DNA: TGTGCCAGCAGTGACTCAAGCGGGAGGGCCGGCTCCTACGAGCAGTACTTC
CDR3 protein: CASSDSSGRAGSYEQYF

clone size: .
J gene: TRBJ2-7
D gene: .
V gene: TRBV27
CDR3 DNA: TGTGCCAGCCGGAGGGGCCGGTACGAGCAGTACTTC
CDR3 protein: CASRRGRYEQYF

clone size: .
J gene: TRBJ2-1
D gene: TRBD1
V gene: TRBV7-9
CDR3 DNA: TGTGCTAGCTGGACAGGAGGATACAATGAGCAGTTCTTC
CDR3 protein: CASWTGGYNEQFF

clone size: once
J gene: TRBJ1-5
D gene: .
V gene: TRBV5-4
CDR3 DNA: TGTGCCAGCAGCTTGCCGGGGTTTAGCAATCAGCCCCAGCATTTT
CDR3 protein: CASSLPGFSNQPQHF

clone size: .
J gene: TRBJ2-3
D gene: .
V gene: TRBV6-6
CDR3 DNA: TGTGCCAGCAGTTTGTCGACAGATACGCAGTATTTT
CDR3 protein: CASSLSTDTQYF

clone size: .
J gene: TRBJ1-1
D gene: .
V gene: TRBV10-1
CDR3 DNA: TGCGCCAGCAGTGAGTCGAAGGCTGAAGCTTTCTTT
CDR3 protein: CASSESKAEAFF

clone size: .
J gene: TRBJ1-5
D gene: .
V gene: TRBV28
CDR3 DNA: TGTGCCAGCAGGGGGGGCCAGCCCCAGCATTTT
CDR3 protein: CASRGGQPQHF

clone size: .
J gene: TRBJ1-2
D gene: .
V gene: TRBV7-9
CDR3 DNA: TGTGCCAGCAGCCGCGGGACGGTTAGCTATGGCTACACCTTC
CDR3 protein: CASSRGTVSYGYTF

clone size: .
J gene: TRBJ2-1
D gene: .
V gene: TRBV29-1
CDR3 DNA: TGCAGCGTTGAAGGTCCAGGAGGGAATGAGCAGTTCTTC
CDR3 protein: CSVEGPGGNEQFF

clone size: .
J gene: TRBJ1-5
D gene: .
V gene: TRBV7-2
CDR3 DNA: TGTGCCAGCAGCCATATGGGGGGGGGACGCAGCGTCAATCAGCCCCAGCATTTT
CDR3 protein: CASSHMGGGRSVNQPQHF

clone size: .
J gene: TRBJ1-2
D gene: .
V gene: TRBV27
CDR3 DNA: TGTGCCAGCAGTTTTAAGGGTGACTATGGCTACACCTTC
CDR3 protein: CASSFKGDYGYTF

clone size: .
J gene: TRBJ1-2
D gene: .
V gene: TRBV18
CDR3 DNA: TGTGCCAGCTCCCTTCGGGACCTCTATGGCTACACCTTC
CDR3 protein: CASSLRDLYGYTF

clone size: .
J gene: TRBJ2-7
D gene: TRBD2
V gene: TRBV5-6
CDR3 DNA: TGTGCCAGCACGATAGCGGGGGCAAGCAACGAGCAGTACTTC
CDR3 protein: CASTIAGASNEQYF

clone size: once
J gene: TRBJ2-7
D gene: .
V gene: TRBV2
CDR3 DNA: TGTGCCAGCAGTGGAGGGACCAAATTTCTCTACGAGCAGTACTTC
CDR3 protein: CASSGGTKFLYEQYF

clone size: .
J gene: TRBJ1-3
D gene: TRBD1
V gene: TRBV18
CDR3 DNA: TGTGCCAGCTCACCCAGGACAGGGGGAAACACCATATATTTT
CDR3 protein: CASSPRTGGNTIYF

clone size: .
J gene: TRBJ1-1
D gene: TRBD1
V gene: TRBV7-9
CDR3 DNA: TGTGCCAGCAGCCGATATGTCGTGGGACAGTCGGACACTGAAGCTTTCTTT
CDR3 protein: CASSRYVVGQSDTEAFF

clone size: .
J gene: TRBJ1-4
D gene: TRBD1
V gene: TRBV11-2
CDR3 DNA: TGTGCCAGCAGCTCTCTGGCTAAAAGGACAGGGTTTGGGGAAAAACTGTTTTTT
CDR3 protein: CASSSLAKRTGFGEKLFF

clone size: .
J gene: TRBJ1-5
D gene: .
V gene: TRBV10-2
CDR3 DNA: TGCGCCAGCAGTGAGTCCCGGGCAACGAGCAATCAGCCCCAGCATTTT
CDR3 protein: CASSESRATSNQPQHF

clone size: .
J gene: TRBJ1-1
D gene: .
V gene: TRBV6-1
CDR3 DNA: TGTGCCAGCAGTGTCAGGACAGTGGAGGACACTGAAGCTTTCTTT
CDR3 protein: CASSVRTVEDTEAFF

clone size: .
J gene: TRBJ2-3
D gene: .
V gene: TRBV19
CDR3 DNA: TGTGCCAGTAGGGGAGGAGGGGGCTTGCTAGCGGCCACAGATACGCAGTATTTT
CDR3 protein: CASRGGGGLLAATDTQYF

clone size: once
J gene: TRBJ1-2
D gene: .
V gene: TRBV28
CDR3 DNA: TGTGCCAGCAGTTTCTCGGGTAGCTATGGCTACACCTTC
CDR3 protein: CASSFSGSYGYTF

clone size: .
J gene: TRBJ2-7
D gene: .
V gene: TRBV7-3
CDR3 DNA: TGTGCCAGCAGCTCTGGACTGCTCCCTGGCGAGCAGTACTTC
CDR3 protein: CASSSGLLPGEQYF

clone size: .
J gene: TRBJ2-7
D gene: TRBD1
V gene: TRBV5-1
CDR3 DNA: TGCGCCAGCAGCTTGGTTCCTGGGACAGGGGCCCACGAGCAGTACTTC
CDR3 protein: CASSLVPGTGAHEQYF

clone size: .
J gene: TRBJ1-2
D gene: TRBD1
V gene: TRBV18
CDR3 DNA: TGTGCCAGCTCCGGGACAGCCTATGGCTACACCTTC
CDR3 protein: CASSGTAYGYTF

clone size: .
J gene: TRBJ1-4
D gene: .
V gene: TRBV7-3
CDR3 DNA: TGTGCCAGCAGTCCGGGGACCACAACTAATGAAAAACTGTTTTTT
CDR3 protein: CASSPGTTTNEKLFF

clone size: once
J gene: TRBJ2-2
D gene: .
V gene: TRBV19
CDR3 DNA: TGTGCCAGTAGTGTAGCGCCTACTCACCTCACCGGGGAGCTGTTTTTT
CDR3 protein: CASSVAPTHLTGELFF

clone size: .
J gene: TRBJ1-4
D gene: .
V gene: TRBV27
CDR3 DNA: TGTGCCAGTAGGTCTAATGAAAAACTGTTTTTT
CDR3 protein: CASRSNEKLFF

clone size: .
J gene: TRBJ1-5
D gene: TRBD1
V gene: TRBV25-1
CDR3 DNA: TGTGCCAGCAGTGAATCCAAAGAGACAGGGGTTGGCAATCAGCCCCAGCATTTT
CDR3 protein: CASSESKETGVGNQPQHF